Listed below are T cell receptor beta chains from one sample, sequenced in a study of beta chain features in type 1 diabetes. Sequencing used immunoSEQ multiplex PCR; TCRdb keeps in-frame clones, though not all of them. The table has about 52,000 clones, roughly 39% seen once. Sequencing input: Tregs from blood. These receptor sequences come from a man between 25 and 39 years old with type 1 diabetes. The CDR3 runs from the conserved cysteine through the conserved F or W.

j_call v_call cdr3_aa
TRBJ2-7 TRBV18 CASSRGGRDSNEQYF
TRBJ2-7 TRBV7-6 CASSLAPVAGVSFYEQYF
TRBJ1-5 TRBV19 CASKVTGGYDQPQHF
TRBJ2-1 TRBV7-3 CASSPGGGRAHEQFF
TRBJ2-7 TRBV5-1 CASSGGQGFYEQYF
TRBJ2-5 TRBV7-2 CASSLGGQGRETQYF
TRBJ1-1 TRBV27 CASSFLQGTGMNTEAFF
TRBJ2-6 TRBV7-8 CASPGVSGANVLTF
TRBJ2-5 TRBV7-3 CASSLKEGGASETQYF
TRBJ1-4 TRBV27 CASSFGEGKLFF
TRBJ2-5 TRBV2 CASIPRGLQETQYF
TRBJ2-7 TRBV21-1 CASSVRLAAEKQYF
TRBJ1-1 TRBV7-6 CASSLSGGGEAFF